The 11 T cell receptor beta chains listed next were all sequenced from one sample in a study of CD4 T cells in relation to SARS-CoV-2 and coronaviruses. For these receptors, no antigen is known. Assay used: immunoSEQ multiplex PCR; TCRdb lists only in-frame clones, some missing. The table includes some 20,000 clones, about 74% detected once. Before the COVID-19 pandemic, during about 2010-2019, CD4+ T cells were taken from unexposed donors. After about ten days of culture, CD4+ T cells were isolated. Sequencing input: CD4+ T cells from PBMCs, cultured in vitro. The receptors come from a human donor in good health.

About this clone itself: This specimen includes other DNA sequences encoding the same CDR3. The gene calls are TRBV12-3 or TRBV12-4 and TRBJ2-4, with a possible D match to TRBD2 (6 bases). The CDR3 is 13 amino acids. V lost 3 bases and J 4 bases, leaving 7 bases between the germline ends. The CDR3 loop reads CASSFGGKNIQYF. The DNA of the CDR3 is TGTGCCAGCAGTTTCGGGGGAAAAAACATTCAGTACTTC.

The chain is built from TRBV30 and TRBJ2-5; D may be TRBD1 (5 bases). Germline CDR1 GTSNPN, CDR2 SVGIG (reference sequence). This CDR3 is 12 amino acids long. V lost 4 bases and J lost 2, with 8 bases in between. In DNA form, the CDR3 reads TGTGCCTGGAAGGGGAAGCAAGAGACCCAGTACTTC. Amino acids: CAWKGKQETQYF.

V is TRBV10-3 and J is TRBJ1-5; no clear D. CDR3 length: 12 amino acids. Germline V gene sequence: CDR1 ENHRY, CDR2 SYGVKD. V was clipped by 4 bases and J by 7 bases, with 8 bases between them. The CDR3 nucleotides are TGTGCCATCAGTGGTACACCACAGCCCCAGCATTTT. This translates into CAISGTPQPQHF.

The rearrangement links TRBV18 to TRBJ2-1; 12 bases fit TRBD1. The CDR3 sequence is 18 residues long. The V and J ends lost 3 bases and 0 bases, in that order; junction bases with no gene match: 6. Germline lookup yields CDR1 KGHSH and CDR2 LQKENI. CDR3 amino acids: CASSPGDRGLSSYNEQFF. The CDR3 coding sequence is TGTGCCAGCTCACCGGGGGACAGGGGGCTTTCCTCCTACAATGAGCAGTTCTTC.

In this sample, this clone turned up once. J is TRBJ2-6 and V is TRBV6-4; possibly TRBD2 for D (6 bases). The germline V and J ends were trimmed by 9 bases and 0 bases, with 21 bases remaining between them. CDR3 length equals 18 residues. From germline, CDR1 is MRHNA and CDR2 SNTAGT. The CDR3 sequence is CARGIAEGATSGANVLTF. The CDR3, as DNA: TGTGCCAGGGGAATAGCGGAGGGAGCTACCTCTGGGGCCAACGTCCTGACTTTC.

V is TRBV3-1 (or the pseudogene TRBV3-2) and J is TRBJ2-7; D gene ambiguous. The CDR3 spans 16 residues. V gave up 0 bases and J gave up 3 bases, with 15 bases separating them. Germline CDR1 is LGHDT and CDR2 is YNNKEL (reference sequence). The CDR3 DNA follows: TGTGCCAGCAGCCAAGATCGGAGACTCGAAATCTACGAGCAGTACTTC. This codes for CASSQDRRLEIYEQYF.

The CDR3 loop is CASSFPDRLMTFF. The CDR3 DNA follows: TGTGCCAGCAGCTTCCCCGACAGGCTAATGACTTTCTTT. This rearrangement joins TRBV11-2 to TRBJ1-1; D may be TRBD1 (6 bases). The CDR3 extends over 13 amino acids. CDR1 SGHAT and CDR2 FQNNGV come from the germline V gene. Trimming cost V 3 bases and J 12 bases, with 17 bases left between them.

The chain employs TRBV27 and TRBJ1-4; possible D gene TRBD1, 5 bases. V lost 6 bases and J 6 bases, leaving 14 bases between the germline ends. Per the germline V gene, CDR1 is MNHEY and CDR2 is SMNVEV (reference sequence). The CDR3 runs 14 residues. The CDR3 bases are TGTGCCAGCAGCACCGCAGGGATCGATGAAAAACTGTTTTTT. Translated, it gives CASSTAGIDEKLFF.

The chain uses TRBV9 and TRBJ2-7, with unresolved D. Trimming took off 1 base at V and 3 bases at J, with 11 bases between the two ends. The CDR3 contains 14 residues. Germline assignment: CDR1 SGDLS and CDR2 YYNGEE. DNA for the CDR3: TGTGCCAGCAGCGTACCGGGCAGTTGCTACGAGCAGTACTTC. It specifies CASSVPGSCYEQYF. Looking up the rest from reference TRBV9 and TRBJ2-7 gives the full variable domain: DSGVTQTPKHLITATGQRVTLRCSPRSGDLSVYWYQQSLDQGLQFLIQYYNGEERAKGNILERFSAQQFPDLHSELNLSSLELGDSALYFCASSVPGSCYEQYFGPGTRLTVT.

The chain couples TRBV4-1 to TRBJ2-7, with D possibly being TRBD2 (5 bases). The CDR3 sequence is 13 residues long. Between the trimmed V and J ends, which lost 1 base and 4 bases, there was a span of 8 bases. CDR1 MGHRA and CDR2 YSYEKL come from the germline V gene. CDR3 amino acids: CASSQGGHYEQYF. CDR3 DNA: TGCGCCAGCAGCCAAGGAGGGCATTACGAGCAGTACTTC.

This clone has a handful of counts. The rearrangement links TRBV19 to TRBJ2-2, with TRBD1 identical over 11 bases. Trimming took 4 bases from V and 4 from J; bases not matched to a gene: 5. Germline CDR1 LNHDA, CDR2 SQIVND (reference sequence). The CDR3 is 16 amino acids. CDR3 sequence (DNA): TGTGCCAGTAGTAGGGGACAGGGGGTAGGCACCGGGGAGCTGTTTTTT. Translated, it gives CASSRGQGVGTGELFF.